Shown below are 2 T cell receptor beta chains from a single sample sequenced in a study of blood T cells in healthy people across ages. It was with a sample-barcoded 5' primer and a J-beta primer mix that a second PCR of about 7 to 12 cycles was run. TCRdb processed the 5' RACE reads anew with MiXCR; each CDR3 protein has one entry. The sample has roughly 800,000 distinct CDR3 sequences, roughly 60% seen once. The sample was blood. The origin of the receptors is a man aged 25 to 40 in good health.

This clonotype was seen a single time. This chain links TRBV20-1 with TRBJ2-3; no clear D gene. V lost 3 bases, J lost 6 bases, and 16 bases lay in between. CDR1 and CDR2 from the germline V gene are DFQATT and SNEGSKA (reference sequence). The CDR3 length is 14 residues. This chain's CDR3 is CSARGSPPIDTQYF. CDR3 bases: TGCAGTGCTAGGGGGTCTCCCCCGATTGATACGCAGTATTTT.

The V call is TRBV7-9, the J call TRBJ2-6; D gene ambiguous. The germline V gene has CDR1 SEHNR and CDR2 FQNEAQ (reference sequence). V was clipped by 5 bases and J by 0 bases, with 11 bases between them. The CDR3 loop spans 16 amino acids. CDR3 protein: CASSPTVSSGANVLTF. CDR3 DNA: TGTGCCAGCAGCCCAACCGTAAGCTCTGGGGCCAACGTCCTGACTTTC. The full variable domain, its missing parts supplied by reference TRBV7-9 and TRBJ2-6, is DTGVSQNPRHKITKRGQNVTFRCDPISEHNRLYWYRQTLGQGPEFLTYFQNEAQLEKSRLLSDRFSAERPKGSFSTLEIQRTEQGDSAMYLCASSPTVSSGANVLTFGAGSRLTVL.